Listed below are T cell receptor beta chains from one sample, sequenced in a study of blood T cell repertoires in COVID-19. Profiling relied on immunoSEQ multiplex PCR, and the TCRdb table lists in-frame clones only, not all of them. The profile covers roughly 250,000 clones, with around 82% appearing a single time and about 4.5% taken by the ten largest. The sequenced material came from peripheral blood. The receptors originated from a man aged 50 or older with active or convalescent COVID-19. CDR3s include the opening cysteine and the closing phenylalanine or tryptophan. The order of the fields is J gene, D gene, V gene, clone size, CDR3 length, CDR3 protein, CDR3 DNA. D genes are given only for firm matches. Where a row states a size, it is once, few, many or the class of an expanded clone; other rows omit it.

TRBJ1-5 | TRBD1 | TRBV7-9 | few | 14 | CASSPTGSEQPQHF | TGTGCCAGCAGCCCGACAGGGTCGGAGCAGCCCCAGCATTTT
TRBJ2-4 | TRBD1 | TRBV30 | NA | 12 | CAWSPQGYIQYF | TGTGCCTGGAGTCCACAGGGGTACATTCAGTACTTC
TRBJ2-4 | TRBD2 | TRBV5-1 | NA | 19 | CASSFWSSLAGGPKNIQYF | TGCGCCAGCAGCTTTTGGAGTTCACTAGCGGGGGGCCCCAAAAACATTCAGTACTTC
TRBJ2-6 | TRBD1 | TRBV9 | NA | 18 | CASSVGAGGSSGANVLTF | TGTGCCAGCAGCGTAGGGGCAGGGGGCTCTTCTGGGGCCAACGTCCTGACTTTC
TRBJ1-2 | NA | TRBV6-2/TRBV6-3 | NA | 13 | CASSYLQGGGYTF | TGTGCCAGCAGTTACTTGCAGGGAGGCGGCTACACCTTC
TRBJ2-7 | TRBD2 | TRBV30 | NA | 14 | CAWSRLAGVGEQYF | TGTGCCTGGAGTAGGCTAGCGGGGGTGGGCGAGCAGTACTTC
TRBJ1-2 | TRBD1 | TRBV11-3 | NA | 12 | CASSDRGLGYTF | TGTGCCAGCAGCGACAGGGGGCTTGGCTACACCTTC
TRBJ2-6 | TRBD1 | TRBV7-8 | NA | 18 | CASSLSPWTGRGANVLTF | TGTGCCAGCAGCTTATCGCCTTGGACAGGGCGCGGGGCCAACGTCCTGACTTTC
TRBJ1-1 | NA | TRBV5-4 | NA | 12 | CASSTTNTEAFF | TGTGCCAGCAGTACAACGAACACTGAAGCTTTCTTT
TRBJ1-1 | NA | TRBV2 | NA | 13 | CASSVGVNTEAFF | TGTGCCAGCAGTGTAGGGGTGAACACTGAAGCTTTCTTT
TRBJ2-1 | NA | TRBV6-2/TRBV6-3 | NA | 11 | CASSSLREQFF | TGTGCCAGCAGTTCCCTGAGGGAGCAGTTCTTC
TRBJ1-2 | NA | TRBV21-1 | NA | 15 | CASSKAGGKRNGYTF | TGTGCCAGCAGCAAAGCGGGAGGCAAGAGGAATGGCTACACCTTC
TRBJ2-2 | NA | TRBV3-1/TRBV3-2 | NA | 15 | CASSRGTANTGELFF | TGTGCCAGCAGCCGCGGGACCGCGAACACCGGGGAGCTGTTTTTT
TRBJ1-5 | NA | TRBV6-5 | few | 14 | CASSMGQGLQPQHF | TGTGCCAGCAGCATGGGGCAGGGTTTACAGCCCCAGCATTTT
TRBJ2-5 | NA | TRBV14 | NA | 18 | CASSQDYGTGPLGETQYF | TGTGCCAGCAGCCAAGACTATGGAACAGGGCCCTTGGGGGAGACCCAGTACTTC
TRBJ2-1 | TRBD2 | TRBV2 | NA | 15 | CASSEGLAAYNEQFF | TGTGCCAGCAGTGAAGGACTAGCGGCTTACAATGAGCAGTTCTTC
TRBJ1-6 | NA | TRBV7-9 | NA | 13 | CASSPLAGSPLHF | TGTGCCAGCAGCCCCTTGGCAGGTTCACCCCTCCACTTT
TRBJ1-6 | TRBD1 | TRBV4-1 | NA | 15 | CASSQVAQGASPLHF | TGCGCCAGCAGCCAAGTGGCACAGGGGGCCTCACCCCTCCACTTT
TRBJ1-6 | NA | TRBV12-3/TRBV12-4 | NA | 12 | CASSWGRSPLHF | TGTGCCAGCAGTTGGGGGCGATCACCCCTCCACTTT
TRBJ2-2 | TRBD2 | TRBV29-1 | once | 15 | CSVRLAGGTGGELFF | TGCAGCGTCCGACTAGCGGGGGGAACAGGCGGGGAGCTGTTTTTT
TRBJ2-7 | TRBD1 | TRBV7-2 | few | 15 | CASSLVAQGAGEQYF | TGTGCCAGCAGCTTAGTGGCACAGGGGGCGGGGGAGCAGTACTTC
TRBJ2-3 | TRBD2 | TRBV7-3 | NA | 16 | CASSAEKAGGTDTQYF | TGTGCCAGCAGCGCTGAAAAAGCGGGGGGCACAGATACGCAGTATTTT
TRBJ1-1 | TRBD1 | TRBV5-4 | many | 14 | CASSPTLTGGEAFF | TGTGCCAGCAGCCCGACTTTGACAGGGGGCGAAGCTTTCTTT
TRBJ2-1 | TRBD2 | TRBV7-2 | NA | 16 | CASSPPRAGVFNEQFF | TGTGCCAGCAGCCCGCCCCGGGCGGGGGTCTTCAATGAGCAGTTCTTC
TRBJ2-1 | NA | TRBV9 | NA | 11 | CASSSGQEQFF | TGTGCCAGCAGCTCCGGACAAGAGCAGTTCTTC
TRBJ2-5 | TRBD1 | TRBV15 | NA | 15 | CATSRERTGEETQYF | TGTGCCACCAGCAGAGAAAGGACAGGGGAGGAGACCCAGTACTTC
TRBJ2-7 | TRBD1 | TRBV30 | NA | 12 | CAWGTGAYEQYF | TGTGCCTGGGGGACAGGGGCCTACGAGCAGTACTTC
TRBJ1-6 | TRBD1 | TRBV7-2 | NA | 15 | CASSFWQGADSPLHF | TGTGCCAGCAGCTTCTGGCAGGGGGCAGATTCACCCCTCCACTTT
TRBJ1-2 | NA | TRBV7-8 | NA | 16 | CASSLARQTFKYGYTF | TGTGCCAGCAGCTTAGCGAGGCAGACGTTTAAGTATGGCTACACCTTC
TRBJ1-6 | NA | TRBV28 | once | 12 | CASAAGNSPLHF | TGTGCCAGCGCAGCCGGGAATTCACCCCTCCACTTT
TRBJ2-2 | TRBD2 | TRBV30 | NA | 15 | CAWSVRGVYTGELFF | TGTGCCTGGAGTGTACGGGGGGTGTACACCGGGGAGCTGTTTTTT
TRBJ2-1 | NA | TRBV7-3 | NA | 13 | CASGAGVNNEQFF | TGTGCCAGCGGGGCAGGGGTAAACAATGAGCAGTTCTTC
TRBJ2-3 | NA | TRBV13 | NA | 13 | CASSPTRAYTQYF | TGTGCCAGCAGCCCGACCAGGGCTTATACGCAGTATTTT
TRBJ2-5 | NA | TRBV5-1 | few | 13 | CASSLSVEETQYF | TGCGCCAGCAGCTTGTCTGTCGAAGAGACCCAGTACTTC
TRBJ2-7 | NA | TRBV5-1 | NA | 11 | CASRGEVEQYF | TGCGCCAGCAGAGGAGAAGTCGAGCAGTACTTC
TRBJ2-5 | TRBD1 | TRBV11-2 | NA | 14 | CASSLDLGGETQYF | TGTGCCAGCAGCTTAGATCTAGGGGGCGAGACCCAGTACTTC
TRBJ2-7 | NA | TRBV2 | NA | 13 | CASSVDTTYEQYF | TGTGCCAGCAGTGTTGACACCACCTACGAGCAGTACTTC
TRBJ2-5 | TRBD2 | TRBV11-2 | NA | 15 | CASSFSGGNQETQYF | TGTGCCAGCAGCTTCAGCGGGGGGAACCAAGAGACCCAGTACTTC
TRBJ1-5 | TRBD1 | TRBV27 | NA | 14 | CAAGRQGSSQPQHF | TGTGCCGCAGGGCGACAGGGGAGTAGTCAGCCCCAGCATTTT
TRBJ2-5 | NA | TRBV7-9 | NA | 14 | CASSTPGASETQYF | TGTGCCAGCAGTACACCAGGGGCCAGCGAGACCCAGTACTTC
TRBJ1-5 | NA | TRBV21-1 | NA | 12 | CASSGGNQPQHF | TGTGCCAGCAGCGGAGGGAACCAGCCCCAGCATTTT
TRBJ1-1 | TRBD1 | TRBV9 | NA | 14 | CASSVLQGATEAFF | TGTGCCAGCAGCGTACTTCAGGGGGCTACTGAAGCTTTCTTT
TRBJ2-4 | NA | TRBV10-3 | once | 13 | CAISESGEDIQYF | TGTGCCATCAGTGAGTCGGGGGAGGACATTCAGTACTTC
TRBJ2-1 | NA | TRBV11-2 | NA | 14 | CASALGTPSGRQFF | TGTGCCAGCGCGTTGGGGACTCCCTCTGGGCGGCAGTTCTTC
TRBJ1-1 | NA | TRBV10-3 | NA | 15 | CAISESGGANTEAFF | TGTGCCATCAGTGAGTCGGGGGGGGCGAACACTGAAGCTTTCTTT
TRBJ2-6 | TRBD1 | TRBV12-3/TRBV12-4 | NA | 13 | CASSSTRQGVLTF | TGTGCCAGCAGTTCGACCCGACAGGGAGTCCTGACTTTC
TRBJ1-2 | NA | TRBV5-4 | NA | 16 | CASSLAIGSSNYGYTF | TGTGCCAGCAGCTTGGCCATCGGGTCGTCAAACTATGGCTACACCTTC
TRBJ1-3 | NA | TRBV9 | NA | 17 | CASSLPSGGTSGNTIYF | TGTGCCAGCAGCTTACCCAGCGGGGGTACCTCTGGAAACACCATATATTTT
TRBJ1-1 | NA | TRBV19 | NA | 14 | CASSIRTQGTEAFF | TGTGCCAGTAGTATCCGGACTCAGGGGACTGAAGCTTTCTTT
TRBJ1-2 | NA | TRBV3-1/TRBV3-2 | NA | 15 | CASSQDTIGGLGYTF | TGTGCCAGCAGCCAAGATACCATCGGGGGTCTAGGCTACACCTTC
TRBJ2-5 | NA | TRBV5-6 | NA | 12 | CASSLVGETQYF | TGTGCCAGCAGCTTGGTTGGCGAGACCCAGTACTTC